The present TCR beta chain was sequenced within a study of blood T cell repertoires in COVID-19 (dated by TCRdb to the early 2020s). With respect to the entire study: Samples covering the acute and convalescent phases of COVID-19 were provided by collaborators in the United States, Italy and Spain. Samples were obtained from the ongoing ImmuneRACE study (first 160 participants) and from about 1,300 subjects provided by 6 global collaborators. The prospective study material was composed of cDNA or gDNA derived from T cells, B-cell-depleted T cells, or PBMCs. Where HLA class I and class II types were available, the types were taken from metadata supplied by the sample provider, not from assay-based typing. The sample metadata nearly always contained a de-identified subject ID, COVID-19 status, age in years and sex. Subjects who had been exposed to COVID-19, were actively infected with it, or had recovered from it provided the deeply sampled blood TCRbeta repertoires that made up the dataset. The repertoires were released in a freely available public database meant as a resource for research on the immune response to SARS-CoV-2. Overall study outcomes, separate from this receptor: How much clinical and demographic metadata was included differed by source and by participant, and the metadata was provided uncurated.

In the prospective study, participants were about 18 to 100 years old, resided in about two dozen geographic areas of the United States, and were enrolled through a virtual design. To assign participants to cohorts, the prospective study relied on clinical history that participants themselves reported in a screening survey and a study questionnaire. Recovered participants in ImmuneRACE Cohort 3 were defined as having two consecutive negative NP/OP PCR tests, clearance from a healthcare professional, or resolution of symptoms. In the prospective study, whole blood, serum and a nasopharyngeal or oropharyngeal swab were collected from each participant by mobile phlebotomists. Participants in the prospective study had the option to provide additional blood draws and questionnaires over a roughly 2-month period. Before DNA extraction, prospective study blood samples were shipped either frozen or at room temperature.

The immunoSEQ Assay, a bias-controlled multiplex PCR, was used to amplify TCRbeta CDR3 regions from genomic DNA. The paper's data handling went like this. Within the assay, amplification of reference gene primers was used to estimate how many nucleated cells each sample contained. To quantify the absolute abundance of each unique TCRbeta CDR3 rearrangement, sequence reads were collapsed and filtered. For each sample, productive Simpson clonality was calculated by taking the square root of Simpson's diversity index across productive rearrangements. Here the immuneACCESS table is served through TCRdb, limited to in-frame sequences with V and J called. Missing clones are a known gap in these copies; in checked studies unresolved V genes cover under half, and the rest lacks a known reason. V and J calls and clone size are those listed in that table; D and trimming were worked out from the DNA. This sample is represented by approximately 240,000 clones; under 95% of them were singletons. The ten top clones hold around 1.8% of the sample.

On this clone: There is no known antigen for this receptor. No base quality information exists; no much larger clone differs at one position.

Trimming accounts for 1 base at V and 6 bases at J, while the number of junction bases matched to no gene is 9. Counted from cysteine to phenylalanine, this CDR3 has 16 amino acids. Only CDR3 DNA is held: 48 bases, read in frame from base 1. Taken from the germline V gene (reference sequence), the CDR1 and CDR2 loops are LGHDT and YNNKEL. Sequencing was performed on PBMCs or T cells enriched from blood (not recorded which). This receptor was taken from a woman under 30 who had recovered from COVID-19. This chain is built from TRBV3-1 (or the pseudogene TRBV3-2) and TRBJ2-1; 7 central nucleotides agree with TRBD2. The DNA sequence follows: TGTGCCAGCAGCCAAGTGTGGGGGGGGGACGGCAATGAGCAGTTCTTC. Translated, this gives CASSQVWGGDGNEQFF.